This T cell receptor beta chain was documented in a study of OX40 agonist ivuxolimab in advanced cancers. Findings and caveats of the study: Researchers did not determine the expanded peripheral T cells' antigen specificity.

People who had autoimmune disease history or systemic immunosuppression were excluded. This clone was detected only a few times. Its antigen is still unknown. Germline V gives CDR1 MNHNS, CDR2 SASEGT. The CDR3 contains 14 residues. Unmatched junction bases numbered 6, after V lost 2 bases and J lost 6 bases. Clones were read by immunoSEQ multiplex PCR, and TCRdb kept only the in-frame ones, dropping some. Of about 67,000 clones listed, around 79% are singletons. J is TRBJ2-7 and V is TRBV6-1; 8 positions agree with TRBD1. The TCR sequence derives from an adult with an advanced solid tumor such as melanoma, head and neck, liver or kidney cancer. The source material was CD4+ or CD8+ T cells sorted from blood, sampled in a trial of the OX40 agonist ivuxolimab. The CDR3 sequence: CASSEQTGAAEQYF. CDR3 bases: TGTGCCAGCAGTGAACAGACAGGGGCGGCCGAGCAGTACTTC.